These 20 T cell receptor beta chains came from one sample sequenced in a study of beta chain features in type 1 diabetes. cDNA synthesis used the whole RNA isolate, giving expressed TCRB sequences. Method: immunoSEQ multiplex PCR; TCRdb's copy keeps in-frame clones and lacks some. The sample lists about 360,000 clones; around 13% were seen once. The sequenced material came from naive CD4+ T cells from blood. The receptors derive from a man younger than 30 in good health.

This chain joins TRBV6-6 and TRBJ1-1; 9 bases match TRBD1. The V and J ends lost 6 bases and 3 bases, in that order; junction bases with no gene match: 5. Germline V gene sequence: CDR1 MNHNY, CDR2 SVGAGI (reference sequence). This CDR3 comprises 14 residues. CDR3 residues: CASSLDRGDTEAFF. The CDR3 nucleotides are TGTGCCAGCAGCCTGGACAGGGGTGACACTGAAGCTTTCTTT.

The V and J genes are TRBV4-1 and TRBJ2-5; D is undetermined. V shed 2 bases and J shed 4 bases, with 17 bases lying between them. The germline gives CDR1 MGHRA, CDR2 YSYEKL. The length of the CDR3 is 16 residues. The CDR3 reads CASSQLGQVMGETQYF. The CDR3 nucleotides are TGCGCCAGCAGCCAACTGGGCCAGGTGATGGGAGAGACCCAGTACTTC.

This clone was observed a few times. The chain has TRBV7-2 and TRBJ1-2; the D gene is possibly TRBD1 (6 bases). The V gene's germline CDR1 is SGHTA and CDR2 FQGNSA. This CDR3 is 13 amino acids long. Trimming pared 5 bases from V and 5 bases from J, leaving 12 bases between. The CDR3 region is CASSPGQPYGYTF. The CDR3, as DNA: TGTGCCAGCAGCCCAGGACAGCCGTATGGCTACACCTTC.

This clone turned up a few times. The chain combines TRBV19 with TRBJ2-1; 7 bases match TRBD2. CDR3 length equals 15 residues. With 3 bases clipped from V and 5 bases from J, the junction kept 7 bases outside the gene matches. Per the germline V gene, CDR1 is LNHDA and CDR2 is SQIVND (reference sequence). CDR3 sequence reads: CASSISSGTHNEQFF. In nucleotides, the CDR3 is TGTGCCAGTAGTATCTCTAGCGGAACTCACAATGAGCAGTTCTTC.

The chain combines TRBV7-2 with TRBJ1-5; D not resolved. Germline lookup yields CDR1 SGHTA and CDR2 FQGNSA. V dropped 0 bases and J dropped 10 bases, with 13 bases sitting between them. CDR3 length equals 14 residues. CDR3 region: CASSLAGRIGPQHF. CDR3 coding DNA: TGTGCCAGCAGCTTAGCGGGCAGGATAGGCCCCCAGCATTTT.

This clone was seen more than once but under ten times. The rearrangement joins TRBV7-3 to TRBJ2-5; D unclear. The CDR3 runs 13 residues. CDR1 and CDR2 from the germline V gene are SGHTA and FQGTGA. The V gene lost 2 bases and the J gene lost 5 bases, with 9 bases spanning the gap. CDR3: CASSLARIETQYF. For the CDR3, the DNA is TGTGCCAGCAGCTTAGCTAGGATTGAGACCCAGTACTTC.

The rearrangement uses TRBV28 and TRBJ1-1, with 7 bases lining up with TRBD1. Germline CDR1 MDHEN, CDR2 SYDVKM. After removal of 3 bases from V and 10 bases from J, the junction contained 5 bases not matched to a gene. The CDR3 extends over 12 amino acids. This chain's CDR3 is CASSLMTGRAFF. CDR3 DNA: TGTGCCAGCAGTTTGATGACAGGGAGAGCTTTCTTT.

A note on this clone: Other DNA sequences within the sample encode an identical CDR3. The chain carries TRBV20-1 and TRBJ1-1; D gene unclear. V gave up 3 bases and J gave up 4 bases, with 6 bases separating them. Per germline, CDR1 DFQATT and CDR2 SNEGSKA (reference sequence). The CDR3 contains 11 residues. CDR3 protein: CSARGSTEAFF. DNA of the CDR3: TGCAGTGCTAGGGGGAGCACTGAAGCTTTCTTT.

The rearrangement links TRBV5-1 to TRBJ2-7, with a possible D match to TRBD2 (6 bases). Germline CDR1 and CDR2: SGHRS and YFSETQ. The CDR3 spans 14 residues. V lost 2 bases to trimming and J lost 1 base, with 10 bases between them. The CDR3: CASSLLGGSYEQYF. CDR3 in DNA: TGCGCCAGCAGCTTACTGGGGGGATCCTACGAGCAGTACTTC. Full variable domain (missing parts from reference TRBV5-1 and TRBJ2-7): KAGVTQTPRYLIKTRGQQVTLSCSPISGHRSVSWYQQTPGQGLQFLFEYFSETQRNKGNFPGRFSGRQFSNSRSEMNVSTLELGDSALYLCASSLLGGSYEQYFGPGTRLTVT.

In nucleotides, the CDR3 is TGTGCCAGCAATAACCCCGGAGGGAGGAACACTGAAGCTTTCTTT. Translated: CASNNPGGRNTEAFF. The chain employs TRBV2 and TRBJ1-1, with unresolved D. Trimming pared 7 bases from V and 1 base from J, leaving 16 bases between. There are 15 residues in the CDR3. The germline V gene encodes CDR1 SNHLY and CDR2 FYNNEI.

Only a few counts were recorded for this clone. Other DNA variants within this sample encode the same CDR3. V gene TRBV29-1 combines with J gene TRBJ2-5, with 7 nucleotides matching TRBD2. Trimming removed 6 bases from V and 2 bases from J; junction bases left unmatched: 0. Germline V CDR1 and CDR2: SQVTM, ANQGSEA. The CDR3 contains 11 residues. The chain's CDR3 is CSVAGQETQYF. CDR3 nucleotide sequence: TGCAGCGTAGCGGGGCAAGAGACCCAGTACTTC.

V and J are TRBV5-1 and TRBJ2-5; 13 bases line up with TRBD2. The junction had 8 bases not matched to a gene; V was cut back by 4 bases and J by 2 bases. The CDR3 is 17 amino acids. Per the germline V gene, CDR1 is SGHRS and CDR2 is YFSETQ. The CDR3 protein is CASSLRTSGGTQETQYF. The CDR3 region has the DNA TGCGCCAGCAGCCTAAGGACTAGCGGGGGCACACAAGAGACCCAGTACTTC.

There are a few counts of this clone. The V and J genes are TRBV10-3 and TRBJ2-5; 9 nucleotides agree with TRBD1. The CDR3 has 15 amino acids. The germline gives CDR1 ENHRY, CDR2 SYGVKD. V lost 6 bases to trimming and J lost 0 bases; unmatched junction nucleotides: 5. The CDR3 region is CAISGRTGDQETQYF. The CDR3 nucleotides are TGTGCCATCAGCGGAAGGACAGGGGACCAAGAGACCCAGTACTTC.

There are a few counts of this clone. The chain links TRBV5-1 to TRBJ1-1, with 7 bases fitting TRBD1. CDR1 is SGHRS and CDR2 is YFSETQ in the germline V gene. This CDR3 region has 14 residues. Trimming at V came to 3 bases and at J to 6 bases, leaving 8 bases not matched to a gene. The CDR3 loop is CASSYTWDSAEAFF. CDR3 coding DNA: TGCGCCAGCAGCTACACCTGGGACAGTGCTGAAGCTTTCTTT.

The chain is built from TRBV30 and TRBJ1-4; 7 nucleotides line up with TRBD1. Germline V gene lookup returns CDR1 GTSNPN and CDR2 SVGIG (reference sequence). This CDR3 is 13 amino acids long. V lost 2 bases to trimming and J lost 10 bases; unmatched junction nucleotides: 7. CDR3 DNA: TGTGCCTGGAGTACAGGGGCACGGGGAAAACTGTTTTTT. Its translation is CAWSTGARGKLFF.

This clone was picked up one time. V and J are TRBV28 and TRBJ1-6; TRBD1 matches at 7 bases. This CDR3 is built from 15 residues. Losses at the gene ends were 1 base for V and 10 bases for J; bases not matched to a gene: 7. Germline CDR1 reads MDHEN; CDR2 reads SYDVKM. The CDR3 is CASSLSDREGSPLHF. CDR3 nucleotide sequence: TGTGCCAGCAGTTTATCCGACAGGGAAGGATCACCCCTCCACTTT. Combining the CDR3 with reference TRBV28 and TRBJ1-6 gives the whole variable domain DVKVTQSSRYLVKRTGEKVFLECVQDMDHENMFWYRQDPGLGLRLIYFSYDVKMKEKGDIPEGYSVSREKKERFSLILESASTNQTSMYLCASSLSDREGSPLHFGNGTRLTVT.

This chain joins TRBV4-1 and TRBJ1-2; D uncertain. Per the germline V gene, CDR1 is MGHRA and CDR2 is YSYEKL. Trimming pared 3 bases from V and 1 base from J, leaving 9 bases between. The CDR3 consists of 14 residues. Written as DNA, the CDR3 is TGCGCCAGCAGCCACTTACAGAATAACTATGGCTACACCTTC. As protein: CASSHLQNNYGYTF.

This clone was seen a few times. The V call is TRBV30, the J call TRBJ1-1, with D possibly matching TRBD1 (6 bases). Germline loops: CDR1 GTSNPN, CDR2 SVGIG (reference sequence). V was trimmed by 7 bases and J by 3 bases, leaving 18 bases between them. The CDR3 loop spans 14 amino acids. Written as DNA, the CDR3 is TGTGCCTCGCTCCACAAGACAGGTCACACTGAAGCTTTCTTT. This gives the protein CASLHKTGHTEAFF.

The chain joins TRBV6-5 to TRBJ1-3; D remains unclear. V lost 4 bases to trimming and J lost 2 bases, with 9 bases between them. CDR3 length: 14 residues. CDR1 is MNHEY, CDR2 SVGAGI, per germline. The CDR3 sequence is CASSFLAAGNTIYF. CDR3 nucleotide sequence: TGTGCCAGCAGTTTTTTGGCTGCTGGAAACACCATATATTTT.

The chain is built from TRBV18 and TRBJ2-2; D not certain. This CDR3 is built from 12 residues. Looked up from germline, CDR1 is KGHSH and CDR2 is LQKENI. Trimming pared 6 bases from V and 2 bases from J, leaving 4 bases between. In DNA form, the CDR3 reads TGTGCCAGCTCCCTCAACACCGGGGAGCTGTTTTTT. It translates to CASSLNTGELFF. Full variable domain (rest looked up from reference TRBV18 and TRBJ2-2): NAGVMQNPRHLVRRRGQEARLRCSPMKGHSHVYWYRQLPEEGLKFMVYLQKENIIDESGMPKERFSAEFPKEGPSILRIQQVVRGDSAAYFCASSLNTGELFFGEGSRLTVL.